This passage covers 32 T cell receptor beta chains from one sample sequenced in a study of technical replicates of blood from a few donors. Assay used: immunoSEQ multiplex PCR; TCRdb lists only in-frame clones, some missing. The sample holds about 75,000 clones, 91% seen once. Source material: PBMCs. These receptor sequences come from a human donor in good health. Some clones in this sample may be carry-over from other donors' samples.

J is TRBJ2-7 and V is TRBV25-1; TRBD2 is a possible D gene (6 bases). The CDR3 loop spans 13 amino acids. Trimming cost V 3 bases and J 3 bases, with 9 bases left between them. Germline V lookup: CDR1 MGHDK, CDR2 SYGVNS. In DNA, the CDR3 is TGTGCCAGCAGTGACGGGGGACGCTACGAGCAGTACTTC. This gives the protein CASSDGGRYEQYF.

The chain's CDR3 is CASSRNRGGAYNEQFF. DNA of the CDR3: TGTGCCAGCAGCCGAAATCGGGGCGGGGCTTACAATGAGCAGTTCTTC. V gene TRBV7-6 combines with J gene TRBJ2-1; possibly TRBD2 for D (6 bases). Trimming stripped 5 bases from V and 4 bases from J, with 18 bases between. Germline V gives CDR1 SGHVS, CDR2 FNYEAQ. This CDR3 is 16 amino acids long.

J is TRBJ2-1 and V is TRBV7-2, with 8 positions matching TRBD2. Losses at the gene ends were 7 bases for V and 6 bases for J; bases not matched to a gene: 8. Germline V gene sequence: CDR1 SGHTA, CDR2 FQGNSA. This CDR3 has 14 residues. The CDR3 is CASTTSGYGNEQFF. CDR3 nucleotide sequence: TGTGCCAGCACCACTAGCGGATATGGCAATGAGCAGTTCTTC.

This rearrangement joins TRBV5-1 to TRBJ2-3; tentatively, D is TRBD2 (6 bases). This CDR3 spans 16 amino acids. V lost 3 bases to trimming and J lost 2 bases, with 16 bases between them. CDR1 and CDR2 from the germline V gene are SGHRS and YFSETQ. CDR3 in amino acids: CASSYLSGIDTDTQYF. CDR3 nucleotide sequence: TGCGCCAGCAGCTACCTTAGCGGAATTGACACAGATACGCAGTATTTT.

CDR3 DNA: TGTGCCAGCAGCTTAGTGGCAGGGGGCGTTGGTCCCACTGAAGCTTTCTTT. This translates into CASSLVAGGVGPTEAFF. The chain is built from TRBV7-2 and TRBJ1-1, with 8 bases matching TRBD1. V dropped 1 base and J dropped 4; count of bases not matched to a gene: 11. The germline CDR1 and CDR2 sequences are SGHTA and FQGNSA. The CDR3 totals 17 residues.

The chain has TRBV2 and TRBJ2-2, with 7 bases identical to TRBD2. The CDR3 sequence is 15 residues long. Per the germline V gene, CDR1 is SNHLY and CDR2 is FYNNEI. Trimming took 3 bases from V and 3 from J; bases not matched to a gene: 4. CDR3 sequence: CASSEGGSDTGELFF. The CDR3 region has the DNA TGTGCCAGCAGTGAGGGGGGGAGTGACACCGGGGAGCTGTTTTTT.

This rearrangement joins TRBV15 to TRBJ2-5, with TRBD2 matching over 9 bases. CDR1 is LNHNV and CDR2 is YYDKDF in the germline V gene (reference sequence). V lost 4 bases and J lost 4; bases outside the gene matches: 7. The CDR3 runs 15 residues. CDR3 in DNA: TGTGCCACCAGCATTAGCGGGAGAGGGGGAGAGACCCAGTACTTC. It yields the protein CATSISGRGGETQYF.

The chain recombines TRBV5-4 with TRBJ2-6, with D maybe TRBD1 (6 bases). CDR1 is SGHNT, CDR2 YYREEE, per germline (reference sequence). The V end was cut by 0 bases, the J end by 0 bases, with 13 bases between. This CDR3 is built from 18 residues. The CDR3 DNA reads as TGTGCCAGCAGCTTGGTAGGACAGCTCGTCTCTGGGGCCAACGTCCTGACTTTC. This codes for CASSLVGQLVSGANVLTF.

This clone was picked up one time. The chain couples TRBV10-3 to TRBJ2-4; D is possibly TRBD1 (6 bases). This CDR3 has 17 amino acids. Trimming took off 5 bases at V and 0 bases at J, with 17 bases between the two ends. Germline V lookup: CDR1 ENHRY, CDR2 SYGVKD. CDR3 loop: CAISRGIQGLAKNIQYF. DNA of the CDR3: TGTGCCATCAGTCGAGGCATACAGGGATTAGCCAAAAACATTCAGTACTTC.

The rearrangement joins TRBV19 to TRBJ1-2, with TRBD1 matching 8 bases. Germline V gives CDR1 LNHDA, CDR2 SQIVND (reference sequence). This CDR3 contains 14 residues. The junction had 4 bases not matched to a gene; V was cut back by 3 bases and J by 4 bases. CDR3 residues: CASSMTGEAYGYTF. The CDR3 bases are TGTGCCAGTAGTATGACAGGGGAAGCCTATGGCTACACCTTC.

The CDR3 sequence is CARTGALSGYTF. CDR3 bases: TGTGCCAGGACAGGGGCCCTCTCTGGCTACACCTTC. The V gene is TRBV2, the J gene TRBJ1-2, with TRBD1 matching over 8 bases. CDR1 is SNHLY and CDR2 is FYNNEI in the germline V gene. The CDR3 runs 12 residues. V trimming: 9 bases; J trimming: 7 bases; junction bases outside the gene matches: 7.

This clone was seen only a few times. The chain employs TRBV18 and TRBJ1-1, with a possible D match to TRBD1 (5 bases). The V and J ends lost 5 bases and 3 bases respectively, with 16 bases between them. Germline CDR1 and CDR2: KGHSH and LQKENI. This CDR3 region has 15 residues. CDR3 bases: TGTGCCAGCTCAGGAAAGGGGCCTCCGGACACTGAAGCTTTCTTT. As protein: CASSGKGPPDTEAFF.

The V call is TRBV20-1, the J call TRBJ2-3; D possibly corresponds to TRBD2 (5 bases). V was shortened by 7 bases and J by 7 bases, with 12 bases between the two germline ends. The CDR3 has 11 amino acids. CDR1 and CDR2 from the germline V gene are DFQATT and SNEGSKA (reference sequence). As DNA, the CDR3 is TGCAGTGTTAGTGGGAGAAATACGCAGTATTTT. Residues: CSVSGRNTQYF.

The rearrangement uses TRBV7-9 and TRBJ1-5; D is uncertain. CDR1 is SEHNR and CDR2 is FQNEAQ in the germline V gene (reference sequence). The CDR3 loop spans 13 amino acids. V shed 5 bases and J shed 2 bases, with 7 bases lying between them. This CDR3 reads CASSPTGNQPQHF. The CDR3 DNA follows: TGTGCCAGCAGCCCCACGGGCAATCAGCCCCAGCATTTT.

J is TRBJ2-7 and V is TRBV2, with 9 bases matching TRBD1. The germline CDR1 and CDR2 sequences are SNHLY and FYNNEI. The CDR3 covers 14 residues. V gave up 4 bases and J gave up 3 bases; unmatched junction bases: 4. The CDR3 region has the DNA TGTGCCAGCAGTGGTGGACAGGGGCGCTACGAGCAGTACTTC. Its protein is CASSGGQGRYEQYF.

The chain combines TRBV6-4 with TRBJ1-3; D possibly corresponds to TRBD1 (5 bases). Trimming shortened V by 9 bases and J by 0 bases, and 21 bases separated the two germline ends. This CDR3 has 17 amino acids. CDR1 MRHNA and CDR2 SNTAGT come from the germline V gene. The CDR3 region is CARKKVSQGLSGNTIYF. The CDR3 DNA reads TGTGCCAGAAAAAAGGTGTCGCAGGGTCTCTCTGGAAACACCATATATTTT.

This clone was detected only once. V is TRBV15 and J is TRBJ2-2; 11 nucleotides align to TRBD1. Unmatched junction bases numbered 5, after V lost 1 base and J lost 4 bases. Germline CDR1 is LNHNV and CDR2 is YYDKDF (reference sequence). The CDR3 length is 17 residues. The CDR3 coding sequence is TGTGCCACCAGCAGAGTAGGACAGGGGGCGTCCACCGGGGAGCTGTTTTTT. Translated, it gives CATSRVGQGASTGELFF.

This sequence joins TRBV6-6 and TRBJ1-2; 8 bases are shared with TRBD1. The CDR3 totals 14 residues. Germline assignment: CDR1 MNHNY and CDR2 SVGAGI (reference sequence). V shed 6 bases, J shed 8 bases, and the junction held 11 bases outside the gene matches. DNA of the CDR3: TGTGCCAGCAGAGCCCTCCCGGGACAGGAAGGCTACACCTTC. Amino acid sequence: CASRALPGQEGYTF.

The chain carries TRBV2 and TRBJ2-1; D possibly corresponds to TRBD1 (6 bases). Germline CDR1 reads SNHLY; CDR2 reads FYNNEI. The CDR3 runs to 12 residues. V lost 6 bases and J 9 bases, leaving 12 bases between the germline ends. CDR3 nucleotides: TGTGCCAGCAGCTCTCTAGGGGGTGAGCAGTTCTTC. Translating it yields CASSSLGGEQFF.

The V call is TRBV13, the J call TRBJ2-7; TRBD2 matches 10 bases. Germline-derived CDR1 and CDR2 are PRHDT and FYEKMQ (reference sequence). The CDR3 has 18 residues. Germline trimming cut 0 bases from V and 2 bases from J; bases unmatched to any gene: 10. DNA for the CDR3: TGTGCCAGCAGCTTAGGGTCCGGGAGCGGGAGGGCCCCCTACGAGCAGTACTTC. Its protein is CASSLGSGSGRAPYEQYF.

This clone was observed once. This chain links TRBV30 with TRBJ1-3; TRBD1 might be the D (5 bases). Trimming shortened V by 0 bases and J by 0 bases, and 15 bases separated the two germline ends. CDR1 is GTSNPN, CDR2 SVGIG, per germline (reference sequence). CDR3 length: 17 residues. The CDR3 reads CAWSVSRSRGSGNTIYF. The CDR3 DNA sequence: TGTGCCTGGAGTGTTTCAAGGAGTAGGGGCTCTGGAAACACCATATATTTT. Using reference TRBV30 and TRBJ1-3 for the parts outside the CDR3, the full variable domain is SQTIHQWPATLVQPVGSPLSLECTVEGTSNPNLYWYRQAAGRGLQLLFYSVGIGQISSEVPQNLSASRPQDRQFILSSKKLLLSDSGFYLCAWSVSRSRGSGNTIYFGEGSWLTVV.

This sequence joins TRBV16 and TRBJ1-4, with 11 bases that match TRBD1. Germline V gene sequence: CDR1 KGHSY, CDR2 FQNENV. The V gene end was trimmed by 2 bases and the J gene end by 7 bases; junction bases not matched to a gene: 6. CDR3 length equals 16 residues. The CDR3 region is CASSQGQGAVGEKLFF. The DNA of the CDR3 is TGTGCCAGCAGCCAAGGACAGGGGGCCGTAGGTGAAAAACTGTTTTTT.

This clone was seen a single time. In DNA form, the CDR3 reads TGTGCCAGCAGCCAAGAGTGGTGCGTACAGGGATGGGTCGGGGTCCTCCGCTACGAGCAGTACTTC. It yields the protein CASSQEWCVQGWVGVLRYEQYF. This sequence joins TRBV14 and TRBJ2-7, with TRBD1 as a possible D gene (6 bases). From germline, CDR1 is SGHDN and CDR2 FVKESK. This CDR3 comprises 22 residues. V lost 0 bases to trimming and J lost 3 bases, with 33 bases between them.

The J gene is TRBJ1-1, the V gene TRBV4-1; D is possibly TRBD1 (6 bases). CDR1 MGHRA and CDR2 YSYEKL come from the germline V gene. Trimming left V 0 bases short and J 6 bases short, with 11 bases between. The CDR3 runs to 14 residues. The CDR3 here is CASSQDAGAAEAFF. CDR3 DNA sequence: TGCGCCAGCAGCCAAGACGCGGGGGCGGCTGAAGCTTTCTTT.

The chain is built from TRBV2 and TRBJ2-7; TRBD1 aligns across 7 bases. Unmatched junction bases numbered 0, after V lost 4 bases and J lost 3 bases. The germline V gene encodes CDR1 SNHLY and CDR2 FYNNEI. The CDR3 is 12 amino acids. In DNA form, the CDR3 reads TGTGCCAGCAGTGGACAGGGCTACGAGCAGTACTTC. This sequence encodes CASSGQGYEQYF.

The chain joins TRBV6-6 to TRBJ1-5, with TRBD1 matching 9 bases. CDR1 and CDR2 from the germline V gene are MNHNY and SVGAGI (reference sequence). The CDR3 runs to 15 residues. The V gene end was trimmed by 6 bases and the J gene end by 2 bases; junction bases not matched to a gene: 5. CDR3: CASRGQGHRNQPQHF. The CDR3 DNA is TGTGCCAGCAGAGGACAGGGGCATCGCAATCAGCCCCAGCATTTT.

The V call is TRBV19, the J call TRBJ2-5; no reliable D call. The CDR3 runs to 15 residues. The germline CDR1 and CDR2 sequences are LNHDA and SQIVND (reference sequence). The V and J ends lost 6 bases and 4 bases respectively, with 18 bases between them. The CDR3 DNA reads TGTGCCAGTAGCCGCTCTTTTGATACTTTAGAGACCCAGTACTTC. It translates to CASSRSFDTLETQYF.

The rearrangement joins TRBV7-8 to TRBJ2-7; TRBD2 might be the D (5 bases). CDR3 length: 15 amino acids. The V end was cut by 5 bases, the J end by 3 bases, with 17 bases between. CDR1 SGHVS and CDR2 FQNEAQ come from the germline V gene. This CDR3 reads CASSPSRTPFYEQYF. The CDR3 DNA follows: TGTGCCAGCAGCCCTAGCCGCACACCCTTCTACGAGCAGTACTTC.

The chain joins TRBV5-4 to TRBJ2-7, with 10 bases matching TRBD2. This CDR3 comprises 14 residues. Germline loops: CDR1 SGHNT, CDR2 YYREEE (reference sequence). The trim removed 9 bases at V and 0 bases at J, leaving 6 bases unmatched. This chain's CDR3 is CATHSGRGSYEQYF. The DNA for the CDR3 is TGTGCCACCCACAGCGGGAGGGGCTCCTACGAGCAGTACTTC.

The chain uses TRBV7-8 and TRBJ1-2; 10 bases align to TRBD1. The germline V gene has CDR1 SGHVS and CDR2 FQNEAQ. There are 13 residues in the CDR3. V lost 5 bases and J lost 7; bases outside the gene matches: 4. This CDR3 reads CASSVGQGSGYTF. The CDR3 nucleotides are TGTGCCAGCAGCGTGGGACAGGGGTCTGGCTACACCTTC.

The chain joins TRBV2 to TRBJ1-1; unclear D gene. CDR1 and CDR2 from the germline V gene are SNHLY and FYNNEI. This CDR3 is built from 13 residues. With 7 bases removed from V and 1 base from J, the gap between germline ends came to 10 bases. The CDR3 DNA reads TGTGCCAGCACCAAGGACTCGAACACTGAAGCTTTCTTT. This codes for CASTKDSNTEAFF.

This clone was detected only once. A junction boundary mismatches the germline segment, possibly from a read error. This same CDR3 is encoded by further DNA sequences in the sample. The chain has TRBV2 and TRBJ2-7, with a tentative D call TRBD1 (6 bases). Looked up from germline, CDR1 is SNHLY and CDR2 is FYNNEI. This CDR3 is 15 amino acids long. The CDR3 region has the DNA TGTGCCAGCAGTGAACGTGGGACACAAGGCTACGAGCAGTATTTC. Translated, it gives CASSERGTQGYEQYF. The whole variable domain, remainder taken from reference TRBV2 and TRBJ2-7, is EPEVTQTPSHQVTQMGQEVILRCVPISNHLYFYWYRQILGQKVEFLVSFYNNEISEKSEIFDDQFSVERPDGSNFTLKIRSTKLEDSAMYFCASSERGTQGYEQYFGPGTRLTVT.